The sequence of this T cell receptor beta chain was determined in a study of molecular identifiers for immune sequencing clone quantification. This clonotype was picked up many times. TCRdb reprocessed the PCR reads via MiXCR and lists one record per CDR3 protein. The sample shows 80,000 to 130,000 distinct CDR3 sequences, roughly a third of them seen only once. The CDR3 spans 14 residues. V was shortened by 3 bases and J by 2 bases, with 11 bases between the two germline ends. The germline V gene has CDR1 SQVTM and CDR2 ANQGSEA. This sequence was found in a human donor in good health. Some libraries in this study had Jurkat cell RNA spiked in. This chain joins TRBV29-1 and TRBJ1-5, with no clear D. Specimen: naive CD8+ T cells from blood, with Jurkat cell RNA spiked in. Subset noted: FACS-sorted CD8+CD4-CCR7+CD45RA+ naive T cells. The CDR3 sequence is CSVDTGLGNQPQHF. The CDR3 DNA follows: TGCAGCGTTGATACGGGGTTGGGCAATCAGCCCCAGCATTTT.